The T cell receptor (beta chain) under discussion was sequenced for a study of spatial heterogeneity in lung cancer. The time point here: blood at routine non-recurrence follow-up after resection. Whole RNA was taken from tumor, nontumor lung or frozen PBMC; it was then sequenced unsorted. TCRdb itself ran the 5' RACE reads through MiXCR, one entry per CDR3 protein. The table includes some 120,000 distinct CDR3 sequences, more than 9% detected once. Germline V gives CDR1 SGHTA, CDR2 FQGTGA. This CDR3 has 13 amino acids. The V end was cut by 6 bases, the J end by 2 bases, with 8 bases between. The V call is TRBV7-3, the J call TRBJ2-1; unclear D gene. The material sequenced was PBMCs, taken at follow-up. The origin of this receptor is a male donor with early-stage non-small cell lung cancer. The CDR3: CASSANTYNEQFF. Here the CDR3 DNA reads TGTGCCAGCAGTGCGAACACCTACAATGAGCAGTTCTTC.